This T cell receptor (beta chain) was sequenced for a study of Tregs in tolerant kidney transplant recipients. The V segment lost 4 bases and the J segment 5 bases; nucleotides outside the gene matches: 7. The CDR3 extends over 14 amino acids. Germline-derived CDR1 and CDR2 are SGHKS and YYEKEE (reference sequence). The repertoire was sequenced with immunoSEQ multiplex PCR; TCRdb's copy has only in-frame clones and lacks some. The profile shows around 30,000 clones, 82% of them singletons. As concerns this clone: What it binds is not known.

This chain joins TRBV5-5 and TRBJ2-7, with 9 bases that match TRBD1. The sample comprised Tregs from blood cultured with allogeneic cells. This TCR was sampled from a human donor in good health. The CDR3 loop reads CASSPRDRVHEQYF. For the CDR3, the DNA is TGTGCCAGCAGCCCCCGGGACAGGGTCCACGAGCAGTACTTC.